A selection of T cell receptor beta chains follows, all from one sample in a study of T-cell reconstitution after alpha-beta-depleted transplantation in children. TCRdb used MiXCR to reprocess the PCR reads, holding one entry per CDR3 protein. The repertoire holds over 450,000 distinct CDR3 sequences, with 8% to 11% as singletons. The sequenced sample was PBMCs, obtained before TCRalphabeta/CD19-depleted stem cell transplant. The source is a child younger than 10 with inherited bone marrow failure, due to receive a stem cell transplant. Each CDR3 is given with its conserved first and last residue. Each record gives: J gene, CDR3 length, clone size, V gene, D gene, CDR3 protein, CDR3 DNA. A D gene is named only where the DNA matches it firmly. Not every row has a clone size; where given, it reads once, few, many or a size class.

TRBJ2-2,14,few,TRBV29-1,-,CSVVSQGGPGELFF,TGCAGCGTTGTTTCGCAGGGAGGTCCCGGGGAGCTGTTTTTT
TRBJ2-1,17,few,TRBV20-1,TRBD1,CSARDTFRTGTYSEQFF,TGCAGTGCTAGAGATACTTTTAGGACAGGGACTTACAGTGAGCAGTTCTTC
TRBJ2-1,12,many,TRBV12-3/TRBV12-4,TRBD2,CASSSARLAGLF,TGTGCCAGCAGCTCAGCCCGACTAGCTGGGCTCTTC
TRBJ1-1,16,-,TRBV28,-,CASSSPREAGDTEAFF,TGTGCCAGCAGTTCCCCACGGGAGGCAGGGGACACTGAAGCTTTCTTT
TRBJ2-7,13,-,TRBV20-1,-,CSAGLTRVFEQYF,TGCAGTGCCGGACTAACCAGGGTCTTCGAGCAGTACTTC
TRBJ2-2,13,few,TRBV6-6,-,CASRYTGPGELFF,TGTGCCAGCAGATACACAGGCCCCGGGGAGCTGTTTTTT
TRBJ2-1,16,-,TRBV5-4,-,CASSFKLAASYNEQFF,TGTGCCAGCAGCTTCAAACTAGCTGCGTCCTACAATGAGCAGTTCTTC
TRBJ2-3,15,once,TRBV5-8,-,CASSLGLLASDTQYF,TGTGCCAGCAGCTTGGGACTACTCGCATCGGATACGCAGTATTTT
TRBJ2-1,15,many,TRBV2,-,CASSERRQNYNEQFF,TGTGCCAGCAGTGAAAGGCGACAGAACTACAATGAGCAGTTCTTT
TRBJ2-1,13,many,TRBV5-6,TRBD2,CASSGVAGNEQFF,TGTGCCAGCAGCGGGGTAGCGGGAAATGAGCAGTTCTTC
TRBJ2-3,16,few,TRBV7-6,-,CASSHDRPGFGDTQYF,TGTGCCAGCAGCCACGACAGGCCAGGGTTCGGAGATACGCAGTATTTT
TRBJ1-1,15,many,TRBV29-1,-,CSAPLGGLENTEAFF,TGCAGCGCCCCCCTCGGGGGCCTCGAGAACACTGAAGCTTTCTTT
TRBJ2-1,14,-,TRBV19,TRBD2,CASTGGRFYNEQFF,TGTGCCAGCACCGGCGGGAGGTTCTACAATGAGCAGTTCTTC
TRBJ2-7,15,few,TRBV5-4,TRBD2,CASSLGLAVTYEQYF,TGTGCCAGCAGCTTGGGACTAGCGGTGACCTACGAGCAGTACTTC
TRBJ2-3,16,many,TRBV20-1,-,CSAASRDSSSTDTQYF,TGCAGTGCGGCGTCCCGGGACTCATCTAGCACAGATACGCAGTATTTT
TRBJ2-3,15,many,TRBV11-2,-,CASSLVGVSTDTLYF,TGTGCCAGCAGCTTAGTCGGGGTTAGCACAGATACGCTGTATTTT
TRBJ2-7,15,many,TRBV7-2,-,CASSPREFVHYEQYF,TGTGCCAGCAGCCCCCGGGAGTTCGTGCACTACGAGCAGTACTTC
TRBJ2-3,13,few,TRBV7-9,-,CASSLDELDTQYF,TGTGCCAGCAGCTTAGATGAGCTCGATACGCAGTATTTT
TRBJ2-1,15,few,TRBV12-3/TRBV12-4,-,CASNLGESVPNEQFF,TGTGCCAGCAATTTAGGGGAGTCAGTGCCCAATGAGCAGTTCTTC
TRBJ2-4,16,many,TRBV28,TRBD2,CASTPRGLAGKNIQYF,TGTGCCAGCACCCCAAGGGGACTAGCGGGAAAAAACATTCAGTACTTC
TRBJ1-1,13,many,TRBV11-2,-,CASSLRNTLEAFF,TGTGCCAGCAGCCTCAGAAACACTCTTGAAGCTTTCTTT
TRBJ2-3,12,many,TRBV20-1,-,CSATPSTDTQYF,TGCAGTGCTACACCTAGCACAGATACGCAGTATTTT
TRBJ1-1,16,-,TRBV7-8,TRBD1,CASSRQGRVMNTEAFF,TGTGCCAGTTCACGACAGGGACGGGTCATGAACACTGAAGCTTTCTTT
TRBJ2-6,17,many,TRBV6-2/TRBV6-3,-,CASTGGERDSGANVLTF,TGTGCCAGCACAGGTGGGGAAAGGGACTCTGGGGCCAACGTCCTGACTTTC
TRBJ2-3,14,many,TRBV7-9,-,CASSSGPIPDTQYF,TGTGCCAGCAGCTCGGGACCCATCCCAGATACGCAGTATTTT
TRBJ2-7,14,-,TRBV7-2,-,CASSLDPLFYEQYF,TGTGCCAGCAGCTTAGACCCCCTGTTCTACGAGCAGTACTTC
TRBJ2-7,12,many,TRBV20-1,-,CSAEGGTYEQYF,TGCAGTGCCGAGGGCGGGACCTACGAGCAGTACTTC
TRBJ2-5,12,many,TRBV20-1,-,CSATWTEETQYF,TGCAGTGCTACTTGGACCGAGGAGACCCAGTACTTC
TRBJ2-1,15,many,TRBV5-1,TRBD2,CASSWTSGRGNEQFF,TGCGCCAGCAGCTGGACTAGCGGGAGAGGCAATGAGCAGTTCTTC
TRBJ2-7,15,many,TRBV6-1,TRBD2,CASSESSGSPYEQYF,TGTGCCAGCAGTGAATCTAGCGGGTCACCCTACGAGCAGTACTTC
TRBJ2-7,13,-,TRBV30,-,CAWSDGNPYEQYF,TGTGCCTGGAGTGACGGCAACCCCTACGAGCAGTACTTC
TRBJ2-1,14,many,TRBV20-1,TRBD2,CSAVAGKVYNEQFF,TGCAGTGCCGTAGCGGGAAAGGTCTACAATGAGCAGTTCTTC
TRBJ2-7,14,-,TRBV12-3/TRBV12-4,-,CASSLTGTMDEQYF,TGTGCCAGCAGTTTAACTGGGACAATGGACGAGCAGTACTTC
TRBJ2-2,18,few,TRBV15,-,CATSIPRGRPTNTGELFF,TGTGCCACCAGCATCCCTAGGGGCAGGCCGACAAACACCGGGGAGCTGTTTTTT
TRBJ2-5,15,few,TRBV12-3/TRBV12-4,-,CASSDRTTSRETQYF,TGTGCCAGCAGTGACCGGACTACCTCCAGGGAGACCCAGTACTTC
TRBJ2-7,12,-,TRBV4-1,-,CASSPNWGEQYF,TGCGCCAGCAGCCCGAACTGGGGAGAGCAGTACTTC
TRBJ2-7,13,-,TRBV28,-,CATQVLANYEQYF,TGTGCCACCCAGGTCCTAGCGAACTACGAGCAGTACTTC
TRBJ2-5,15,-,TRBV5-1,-,CASSPLGGNQETQYF,TGCGCCAGCAGCCCTTTGGGGGGTAACCAAGAGACCCAGTACTTC
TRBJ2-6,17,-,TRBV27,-,CASSYTGPLSGANVLTF,TGTGCCAGCAGCTACACGGGACCGCTCTCTGGGGCCAACGTCCTGACTTTC
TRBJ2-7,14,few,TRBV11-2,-,CASNSGPSSYEQYF,TGTGCCAGCAACTCCGGACCAAGCTCCTACGAGCAGTACTTC
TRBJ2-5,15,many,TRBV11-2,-,CASRLTGTPGETQYF,TGTGCCAGCAGATTGACCGGGACGCCGGGGGAGACCCAGTACTTC
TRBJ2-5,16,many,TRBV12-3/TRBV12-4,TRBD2,CASSPDGTSGRETQYF,TGTGCCAGCAGTCCCGACGGGACTAGCGGGAGGGAGACCCAGTACTTC
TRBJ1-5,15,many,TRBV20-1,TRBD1,CSASRTGGGNQPQHF,TGCAGTGCTAGCCGAACAGGGGGCGGAAATCAGCCCCAGCATTTT
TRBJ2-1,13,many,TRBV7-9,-,CASRPGPLDEQFF,TGTGCCAGCAGGCCTGGACCTTTGGATGAGCAGTTCTTC
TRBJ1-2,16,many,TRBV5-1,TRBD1,CASSPTGQGLRYGYTF,TGCGCCAGCAGCCCTACGGGACAGGGACTTCGGTATGGCTACACCTTC
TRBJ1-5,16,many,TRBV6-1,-,CASRGDRRRSNQPQHF,TGTGCCAGCAGGGGCGACAGGCGCCGTAGCAATCAGCCCCAGCATTTT
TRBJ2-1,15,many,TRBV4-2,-,CASSLTRGGSDEQFF,TGTGCCAGCAGCCTAACTCGGGGCGGGTCTGATGAGCAGTTCTTC
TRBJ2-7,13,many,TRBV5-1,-,CASSQGRTYEQYF,TGCGCCAGCAGCCAGGGGAGGACCTACGAGCAGTACTTC
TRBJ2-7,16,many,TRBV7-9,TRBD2,CASSSQAGGSSYEQYF,TGTGCCAGCAGCTCCCAAGCGGGAGGCTCCTCCTACGAGCAGTACTTC
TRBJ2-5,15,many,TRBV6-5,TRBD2,CASSYTSGRGETQYF,TGTGCCAGCAGTTACACTAGCGGGAGAGGCGAGACCCAGTACTTC
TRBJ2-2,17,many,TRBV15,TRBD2,CATSRDVAGGVTGELFF,TGTGCCACCAGCAGAGATGTAGCGGGAGGGGTCACCGGGGAGCTGTTTTTT
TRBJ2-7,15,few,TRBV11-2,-,CASSLEIPGNYEQYF,TGTGCCAGCAGCTTAGAAATCCCAGGGAACTACGAGCAGTACTTC